This T cell receptor beta chain is from a study of blood T cell repertoires in COVID-19 (dated by TCRdb to about 2020). About the full investigation: Samples from collaborators originated in the United States, Italy and Spain and spanned both the acute and convalescent phases of COVID-19. The samples were drawn from the first 160 participants of the ongoing ImmuneRACE study and from 950 to 1,500 subjects provided by 6 global collaborators. Where HLA class I and class II types were available, the types were taken from metadata supplied by the sample provider, not from assay-based typing. Nearly every sample came with metadata listing a de-identified subject ID, COVID-19 status, age in years and sex. Subjects who had been exposed to COVID-19, were actively infected with it, or had recovered from it provided the deeply sampled blood TCRbeta repertoires that made up the dataset. The material from the prospective study consisted of cDNA or gDNA derived from T cells, B-cell-depleted T cells, or PBMCs. The repertoires were made available in a free public database intended to serve as a resource for research on the immune response to SARS-CoV-2.

V lost 3 bases and J lost 1 base; the stretch between them is 9 bases long. CDR1 KGHSH and CDR2 LQKENI were looked up in the germline V gene. From the cysteine up to the phenylalanine, the CDR3 has a length of 14 residues. Solely the CDR3 DNA is kept, with 42 bases framed from the first base. TCRbeta CDR3 regions were amplified from genomic DNA by means of the immunoSEQ Assay, a bias-controlled multiplex PCR. The published analysis was carried out like this. Nucleated cell counts per sample were estimated from amplification of reference gene primers within the assay. Sequence reads were collapsed and filtered to measure the absolute abundance of every unique TCRbeta CDR3 rearrangement. For each sample, productive Simpson clonality was calculated as the square root of Simpson's diversity index across productive rearrangements. The table comes from immuneACCESS by way of TCRdb, which keeps in-frame sequences with V and J called. Part of the clones is missing from these tables; in studies checked, under half for an unresolved V gene and the rest for unknown reasons. That table supplies the V and J calls and clone size; D and trimming were determined from the DNA. The sample table lists about 140,000 clones, about 85% of them with a count of one. The ten largest account for around 1.4% of the sample.

Notes on this clone: The antigen it binds to is not known. No much larger clonotype is one base removed from it; base qualities were not supplied.

Overall results and qualifications from the work: Clinical and demographic metadata were provided uncurated, with the amount varying by source and participant.

Each collaborating institution followed its own protocols to collect whole blood in K2EDTA tubes. For TCRbeta analysis, collaborators shipped samples as frozen whole blood, isolated PBMCs, or DNA extracted from either of those sample types. The chain is encoded by TRBV18 joined to TRBJ1-1; TRBD1 is perhaps the D gene, given 6 matching bases. The TCR comes from a human donor in a cohort sampled during active COVID-19. Sequencing was carried out using peripheral blood. This receptor carries the CDR3 CASSPTTGNTEAFF. The sequence in DNA is TGTGCCAGCTCACCCACGACAGGGAACACTGAAGCTTTCTTT.